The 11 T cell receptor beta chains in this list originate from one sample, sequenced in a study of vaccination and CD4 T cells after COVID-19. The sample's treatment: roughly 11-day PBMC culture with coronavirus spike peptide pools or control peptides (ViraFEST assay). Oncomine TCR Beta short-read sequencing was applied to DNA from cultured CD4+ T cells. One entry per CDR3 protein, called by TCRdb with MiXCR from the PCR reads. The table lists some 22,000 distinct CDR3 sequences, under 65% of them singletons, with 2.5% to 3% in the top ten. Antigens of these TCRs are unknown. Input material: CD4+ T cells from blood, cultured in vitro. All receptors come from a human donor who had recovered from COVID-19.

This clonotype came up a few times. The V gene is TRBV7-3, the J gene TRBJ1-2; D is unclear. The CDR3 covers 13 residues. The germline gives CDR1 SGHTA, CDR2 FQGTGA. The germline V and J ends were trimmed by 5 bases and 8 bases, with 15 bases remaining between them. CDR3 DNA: TGTGCCAGCAGCAATTCCGGGTTGCAAGGCTACACCTTC. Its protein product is CASSNSGLQGYTF.

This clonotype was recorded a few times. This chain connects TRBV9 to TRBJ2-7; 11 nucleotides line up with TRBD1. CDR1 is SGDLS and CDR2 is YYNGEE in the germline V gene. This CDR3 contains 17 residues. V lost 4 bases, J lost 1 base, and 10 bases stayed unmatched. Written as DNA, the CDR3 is TGTGCCAGCAGCCCTGGACAGGGGGCAAGGGGGTCCTACGAGCAGTACTTC. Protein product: CASSPGQGARGSYEQYF.

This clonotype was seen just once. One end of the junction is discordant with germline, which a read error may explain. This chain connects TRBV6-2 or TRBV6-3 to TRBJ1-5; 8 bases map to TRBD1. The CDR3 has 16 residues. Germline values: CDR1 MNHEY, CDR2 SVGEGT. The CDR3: CAGSSSSTGALQPQHF. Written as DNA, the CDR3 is TGTGCCGGCAGTTCCTCCTCGACAGGGGCGTTGCAGCCCCAGCATTTT.

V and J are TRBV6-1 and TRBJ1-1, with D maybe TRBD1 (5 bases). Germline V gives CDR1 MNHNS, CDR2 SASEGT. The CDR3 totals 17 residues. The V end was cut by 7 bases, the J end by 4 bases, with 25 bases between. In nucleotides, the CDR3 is TGTGCCAGCACCCGACGAGGGGCTCAGGCTAGGAGCACTGAAGCTTTCTTT. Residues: CASTRRGAQARSTEAFF.

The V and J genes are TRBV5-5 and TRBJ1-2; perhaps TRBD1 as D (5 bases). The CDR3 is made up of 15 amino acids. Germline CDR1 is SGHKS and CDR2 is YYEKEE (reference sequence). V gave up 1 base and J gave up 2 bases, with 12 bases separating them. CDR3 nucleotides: TGTGCCAGCAGCTTGTGGGGGGATTCGAACTATGGCTACACCTTC. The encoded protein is CASSLWGDSNYGYTF.

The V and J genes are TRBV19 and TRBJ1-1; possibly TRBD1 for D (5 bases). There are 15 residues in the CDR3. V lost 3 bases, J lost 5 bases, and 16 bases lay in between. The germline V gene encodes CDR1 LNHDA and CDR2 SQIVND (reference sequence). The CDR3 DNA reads TGTGCCAGTAGTATTGGGTTGGGGGTTGGTACTGAAGCTTTCTTT. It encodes CASSIGLGVGTEAFF.

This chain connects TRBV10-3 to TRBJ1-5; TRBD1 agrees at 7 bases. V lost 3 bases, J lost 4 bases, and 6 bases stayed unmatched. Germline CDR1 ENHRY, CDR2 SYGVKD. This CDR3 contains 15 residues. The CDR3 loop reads CAISDSQGVNQPQHF. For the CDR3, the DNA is TGTGCCATCAGTGATAGTCAGGGGGTGAATCAGCCCCAGCATTTT.

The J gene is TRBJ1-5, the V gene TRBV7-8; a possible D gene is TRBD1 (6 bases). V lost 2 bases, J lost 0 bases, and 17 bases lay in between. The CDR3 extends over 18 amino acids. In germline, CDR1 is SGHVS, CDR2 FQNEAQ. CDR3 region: CASSLNSQGINSNQPQHF. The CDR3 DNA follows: TGTGCCAGCAGCTTAAATAGTCAGGGGATTAATAGCAATCAGCCCCAGCATTTT.

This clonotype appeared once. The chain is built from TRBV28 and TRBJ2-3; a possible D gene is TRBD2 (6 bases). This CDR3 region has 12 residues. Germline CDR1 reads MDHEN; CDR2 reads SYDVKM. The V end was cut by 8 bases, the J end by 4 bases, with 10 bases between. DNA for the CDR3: TGTGCCAGCCACGGAGGGTCAGATACGCAGTATTTT. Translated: CASHGGSDTQYF.

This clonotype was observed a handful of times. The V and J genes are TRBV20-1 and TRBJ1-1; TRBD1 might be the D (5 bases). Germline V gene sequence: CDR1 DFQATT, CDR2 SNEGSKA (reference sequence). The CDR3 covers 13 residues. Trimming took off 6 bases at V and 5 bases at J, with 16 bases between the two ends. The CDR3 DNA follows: TGCAGTGCCGAGGGACGGTCGAGGACTGAAGCTTTCTTT. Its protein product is CSAEGRSRTEAFF.

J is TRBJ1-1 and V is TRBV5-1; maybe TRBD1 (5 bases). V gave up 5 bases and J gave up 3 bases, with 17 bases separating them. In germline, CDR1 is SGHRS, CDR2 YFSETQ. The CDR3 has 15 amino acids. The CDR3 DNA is TGCGCCAGCAGGCCCGGAGGGGCGGAGGACACTGAAGCTTTCTTT. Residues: CASRPGGAEDTEAFF.